Listed below are T cell receptor beta chains from one sample, sequenced in a study of blood T cells in healthy people across ages. TCRdb passed the 5' RACE reads through MiXCR, listing each CDR3 protein once. The table lists around 650,000 distinct CDR3 sequences, roughly 43% of them singletons. The sample comprised blood. These receptors were obtained from a man older than 75 in good health. Each CDR3 is given with its conserved first and last residue. Each record gives: clone size, J gene, V gene, D gene, CDR3 protein, CDR3 DNA. D genes are given only for firm matches. Not all rows give a size; the values are once, few, many and, for expanded clones, a class.

clone size: few; J gene: TRBJ2-7; V gene: TRBV6-2/TRBV6-3; D gene: NA; CDR3 protein: CASSYPTGSSYEQYF; CDR3 DNA: TGTGCCAGCAGTTACCCCACGGGGAGCTCCTACGAGCAGTACTTC
clone size: NA; J gene: TRBJ1-3; V gene: TRBV3-1; D gene: NA; CDR3 protein: CASSQGEGTIYF; CDR3 DNA: TGTGCCAGCAGCCAGGGGGAAGGCACCATATATTTT
clone size: many; J gene: TRBJ2-6; V gene: TRBV5-1; D gene: NA; CDR3 protein: CASSTGNSGANVLTF; CDR3 DNA: TGCGCCAGCAGCACAGGAAACTCTGGGGCCAACGTCCTGACTTTC
clone size: NA; J gene: TRBJ2-7; V gene: TRBV25-1; D gene: TRBD1; CDR3 protein: CASSEPGTGIHEQYF; CDR3 DNA: TGTGCCAGCAGTGAACCTGGGACAGGGATCCACGAGCAGTACTTC
clone size: NA; J gene: TRBJ2-5; V gene: TRBV3-1; D gene: TRBD2; CDR3 protein: CASSQGLAGAETQYF; CDR3 DNA: TGTGCCAGCAGCCAAGGACTAGCGGGGGCAGAGACCCAGTACTTC
clone size: few; J gene: TRBJ2-5; V gene: TRBV6-1; D gene: NA; CDR3 protein: CASNEGAGETQYF; CDR3 DNA: TGTGCCAGCAATGAGGGAGCTGGAGAGACCCAGTACTTC
clone size: few; J gene: TRBJ1-1; V gene: TRBV14; D gene: NA; CDR3 protein: CASSPIVGVRAEAFF; CDR3 DNA: TGTGCCAGCAGCCCCATAGTTGGGGTGCGCGCTGAAGCTTTCTTT
clone size: NA; J gene: TRBJ2-1; V gene: TRBV6-1; D gene: TRBD2; CDR3 protein: CASSAGLAAFYSEQFF; CDR3 DNA: TGTGCCAGCAGTGCCGGACTAGCGGCCTTCTACAGTGAGCAGTTCTTC
clone size: few; J gene: TRBJ1-1; V gene: TRBV10-3; D gene: TRBD1; CDR3 protein: CATTPAGQGYTLEAFF; CDR3 DNA: TGTGCCACCACCCCAGCGGGACAGGGGTACACGTTGGAAGCTTTCTTT
clone size: few; J gene: TRBJ2-7; V gene: TRBV20-1; D gene: TRBD2; CDR3 protein: CSGSGGGSYEQYF; CDR3 DNA: TGCAGTGGTAGCGGGGGAGGCTCCTACGAGCAGTACTTC
clone size: NA; J gene: TRBJ2-7; V gene: TRBV20-1; D gene: NA; CDR3 protein: CSASGAPYFEQYF; CDR3 DNA: TGCAGTGCTAGCGGAGCACCTTACTTTGAGCAGTACTTC
clone size: NA; J gene: TRBJ2-1; V gene: TRBV30; D gene: NA; CDR3 protein: CAWTPRTQIYNEQFF; CDR3 DNA: TGTGCCTGGACCCCCCGGACCCAGATCTACAATGAGCAGTTCTTC
clone size: NA; J gene: TRBJ2-5; V gene: TRBV11-2; D gene: NA; CDR3 protein: CASSAPGLAIETQYF; CDR3 DNA: TGTGCCAGCAGCGCTCCGGGGCTAGCGATAGAGACCCAGTACTTC
clone size: NA; J gene: TRBJ2-3; V gene: TRBV18; D gene: NA; CDR3 protein: CASSPRGLADTQYF; CDR3 DNA: TGTGCCAGCTCACCAAGGGGCTTGGCAGATACGCAGTATTTT
clone size: NA; J gene: TRBJ2-5; V gene: TRBV15; D gene: NA; CDR3 protein: CVTSSPRDLEAQYF; CDR3 DNA: TGTGTCACCAGCAGTCCCCGCGACTTAGAGGCCCAGTACTTC
clone size: few; J gene: TRBJ1-4; V gene: TRBV25-1; D gene: NA; CDR3 protein: CASSNPTGLTNEKLFF; CDR3 DNA: TGTGCCAGCAGTAACCCTACAGGGCTAACTAATGAAAAACTGTTTTTT
clone size: NA; J gene: TRBJ2-7; V gene: TRBV12-3/TRBV12-4; D gene: TRBD1; CDR3 protein: CASSPGTANYEQYF; CDR3 DNA: TGTGCCAGCAGTCCCGGGACAGCCAACTACGAGCAGTACTTC
clone size: NA; J gene: TRBJ1-5; V gene: TRBV7-2; D gene: TRBD1; CDR3 protein: CASSFLQGVDQPQHF; CDR3 DNA: TGTGCCAGCAGCTTCCTACAGGGGGTTGATCAGCCCCAGCATTTT
clone size: NA; J gene: TRBJ2-3; V gene: TRBV20-1; D gene: NA; CDR3 protein: CSARRRAWGAGTDTQYF; CDR3 DNA: TGCAGTGCTAGAAGGCGAGCGTGGGGAGCGGGCACAGATACGCAGTATTTT
clone size: NA; J gene: TRBJ1-6; V gene: TRBV20-1; D gene: TRBD1; CDR3 protein: CSARSDRDRANSPLHF; CDR3 DNA: TGCAGTGCTAGATCAGACCGGGACAGGGCCAATTCACCCCTCCACTTT
clone size: few; J gene: TRBJ2-1; V gene: TRBV20-1; D gene: TRBD2; CDR3 protein: CSARRGGVDNEQFF; CDR3 DNA: TGCAGTGCTAGACGCGGGGGGGTTGACAATGAGCAGTTCTTC
clone size: few; J gene: TRBJ2-5; V gene: TRBV7-9; D gene: TRBD2; CDR3 protein: CASSIAGPNQETQYF; CDR3 DNA: TGTGCCAGTTCCATAGCGGGCCCAAACCAAGAGACCCAGTACTTC
clone size: many; J gene: TRBJ1-1; V gene: TRBV15; D gene: TRBD1; CDR3 protein: CATSRGGTGSTEAFF; CDR3 DNA: TGTGCCACCAGCAGAGGAGGGACAGGGAGCACTGAAGCTTTCTTT
clone size: NA; J gene: TRBJ1-2; V gene: TRBV20-1; D gene: NA; CDR3 protein: CSARSDRAISGYTF; CDR3 DNA: TGCAGTGCTAGGTCTGACAGAGCTATATCCGGCTACACCTTC
clone size: NA; J gene: TRBJ2-5; V gene: TRBV18; D gene: NA; CDR3 protein: CASSPVSQETQYF; CDR3 DNA: TGTGCCAGCTCACCAGTCAGCCAAGAGACCCAGTACTTC
clone size: few; J gene: TRBJ2-2; V gene: TRBV6-2/TRBV6-3; D gene: TRBD2; CDR3 protein: CASSLRLAGFTGELFF; CDR3 DNA: TGTGCCAGCAGCCTCCGACTAGCGGGATTTACCGGGGAGCTGTTTTTT
clone size: few; J gene: TRBJ2-1; V gene: TRBV6-2/TRBV6-3; D gene: TRBD2; CDR3 protein: CASSYLAGGVNEQFF; CDR3 DNA: TGTGCCAGCAGTTACCTAGCGGGGGGTGTAAATGAGCAGTTCTTC
clone size: few; J gene: TRBJ2-7; V gene: TRBV3-1; D gene: NA; CDR3 protein: CASSQGAGAHEQYF; CDR3 DNA: TGTGCCAGCAGCCAAGGGGCGGGGGCCCACGAGCAGTACTTC
clone size: once; J gene: TRBJ2-7; V gene: TRBV6-2/TRBV6-3; D gene: NA; CDR3 protein: CASSPLEGTYEQYF; CDR3 DNA: TGTGCCAGCAGTCCTTTGGAGGGGACCTACGAGCAGTACTTC
clone size: NA; J gene: TRBJ2-5; V gene: TRBV3-1; D gene: NA; CDR3 protein: CASSPAAELQKTQYF; CDR3 DNA: TGTGCCAGCAGCCCAGCAGCGGAGCTCCAAAAGACCCAGTACTTC
clone size: NA; J gene: TRBJ2-1; V gene: TRBV2; D gene: NA; CDR3 protein: CASSATSYNEQFF; CDR3 DNA: TGTGCCAGCAGTGCGACTAGCTACAATGAGCAGTTCTTC
clone size: NA; J gene: TRBJ2-5; V gene: TRBV7-9; D gene: NA; CDR3 protein: CASSLPFGGQETQYF; CDR3 DNA: TGTGCCAGCAGCTTACCCTTTGGCGGCCAAGAGACCCAGTACTTC
clone size: NA; J gene: TRBJ2-7; V gene: TRBV4-2; D gene: TRBD1; CDR3 protein: CASSQEGTGLGEQYF; CDR3 DNA: TGTGCCAGCAGCCAAGAGGGGACAGGGTTGGGCGAGCAGTACTTC
clone size: many; J gene: TRBJ2-1; V gene: TRBV4-3; D gene: NA; CDR3 protein: CASSQGGHLRGNEQFF; CDR3 DNA: TGCGCCAGCAGCCAAGGAGGACACCTAAGGGGGAATGAGCAGTTCTTC
clone size: NA; J gene: TRBJ2-1; V gene: TRBV6-2/TRBV6-3; D gene: NA; CDR3 protein: CASSYLSLSSYNEQFF; CDR3 DNA: TGTGCCAGCAGTTACTTAAGCTTGAGCTCCTACAATGAGCAGTTCTTC
clone size: NA; J gene: TRBJ1-1; V gene: TRBV5-1; D gene: NA; CDR3 protein: CASSQRTDSPNTEAFF; CDR3 DNA: TGCGCCAGCAGCCAAAGGACAGATTCACCAAACACTGAAGCTTTCTTT
clone size: few; J gene: TRBJ2-3; V gene: TRBV11-2; D gene: NA; CDR3 protein: CASSLGGLDTQYF; CDR3 DNA: TGTGCCAGCAGCTTAGGGGGGTTGGATACGCAGTATTTT
clone size: few; J gene: TRBJ1-5; V gene: TRBV7-2; D gene: TRBD1; CDR3 protein: CASSQGTGDVVQPQHF; CDR3 DNA: TGTGCCAGCAGCCAAGGGACAGGGGATGTTGTTCAGCCCCAGCATTTT